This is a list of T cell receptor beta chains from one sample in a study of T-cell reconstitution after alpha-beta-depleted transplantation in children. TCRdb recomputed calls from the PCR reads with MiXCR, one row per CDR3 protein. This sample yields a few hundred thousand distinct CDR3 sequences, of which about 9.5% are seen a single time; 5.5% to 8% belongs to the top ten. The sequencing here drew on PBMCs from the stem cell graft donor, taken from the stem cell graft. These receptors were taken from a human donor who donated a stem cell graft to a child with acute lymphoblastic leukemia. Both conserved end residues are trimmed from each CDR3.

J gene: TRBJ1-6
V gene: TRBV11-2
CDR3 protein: ASSARDSNSPLH

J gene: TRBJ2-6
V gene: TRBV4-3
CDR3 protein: ASSRTGTAGANVLT

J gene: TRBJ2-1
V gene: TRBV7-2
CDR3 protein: ASSWDTHEQF

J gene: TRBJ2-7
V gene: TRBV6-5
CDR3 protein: ASSYGTGPTYEQY

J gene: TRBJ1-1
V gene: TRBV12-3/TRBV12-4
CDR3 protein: ASSFRQGQNTEAF

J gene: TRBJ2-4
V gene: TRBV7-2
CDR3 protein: ASSPREGGLAKNIQY

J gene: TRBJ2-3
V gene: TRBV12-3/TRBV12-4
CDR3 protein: ASSLGTTTDTQY

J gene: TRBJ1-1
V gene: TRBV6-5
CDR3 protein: ASSHNRGQGANTEAF

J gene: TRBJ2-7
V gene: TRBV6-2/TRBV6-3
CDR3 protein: ASNQGNRVYEQY

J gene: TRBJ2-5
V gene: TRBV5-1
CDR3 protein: ASSLGGPQETQY

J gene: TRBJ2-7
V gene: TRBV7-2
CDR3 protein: ASSPRPIEQY

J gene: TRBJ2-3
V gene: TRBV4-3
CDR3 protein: ASSQEGTSGADTQY

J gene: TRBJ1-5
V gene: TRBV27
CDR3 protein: ASSLNPYSNQPQH

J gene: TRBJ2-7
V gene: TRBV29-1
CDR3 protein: SVEDHSVSSYEQY

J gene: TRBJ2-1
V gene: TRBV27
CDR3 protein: ASSPLGESSYNEQF

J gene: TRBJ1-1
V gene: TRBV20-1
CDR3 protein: SAPKSAEAF

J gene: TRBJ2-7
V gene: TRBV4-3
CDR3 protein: ASSQVGAVGEQY

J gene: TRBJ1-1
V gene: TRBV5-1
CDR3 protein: ASSPMMKAGTEAF

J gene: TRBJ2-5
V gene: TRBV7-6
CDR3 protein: ASSSSGLAVPETQY

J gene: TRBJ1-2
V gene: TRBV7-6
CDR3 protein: ASSLAGWDYYYGYT

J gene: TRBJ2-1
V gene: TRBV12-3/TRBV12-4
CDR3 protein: ASSLGSSGGANNEQF

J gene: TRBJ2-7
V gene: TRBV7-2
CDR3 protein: ASSPGPGYEQY

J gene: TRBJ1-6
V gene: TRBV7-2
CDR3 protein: ASSLLGQGTNSPLH

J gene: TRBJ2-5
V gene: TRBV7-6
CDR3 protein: ASSRTVGETQY

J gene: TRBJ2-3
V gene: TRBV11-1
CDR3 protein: ASSPTQRGIYTQY

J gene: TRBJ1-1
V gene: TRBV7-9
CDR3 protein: ASSKDSNTEAF

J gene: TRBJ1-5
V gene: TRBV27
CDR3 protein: ASSFSGGYQPQH

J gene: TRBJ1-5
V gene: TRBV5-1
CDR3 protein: ASSDGTLGKPQH

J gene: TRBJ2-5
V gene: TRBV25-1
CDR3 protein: ASSELAGEYQETQY

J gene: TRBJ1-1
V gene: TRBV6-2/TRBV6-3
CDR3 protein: ASSYSSAHTEAF

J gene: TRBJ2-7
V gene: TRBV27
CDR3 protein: ASSFESSYEQY

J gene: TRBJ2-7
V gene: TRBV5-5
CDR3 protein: ASMAGANSYEQY

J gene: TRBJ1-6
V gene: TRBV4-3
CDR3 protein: ASSQEVIGNSPLH

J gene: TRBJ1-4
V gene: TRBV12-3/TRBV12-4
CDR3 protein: ASRPQGPEATNEKLF

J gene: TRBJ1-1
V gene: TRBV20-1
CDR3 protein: SARDRMNTEAF

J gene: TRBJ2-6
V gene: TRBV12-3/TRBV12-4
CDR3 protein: ASSLRGAGANVLT

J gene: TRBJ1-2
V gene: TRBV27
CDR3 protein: ASSPKGYGYT

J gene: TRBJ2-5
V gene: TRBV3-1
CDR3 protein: ASSPREGPQETQY

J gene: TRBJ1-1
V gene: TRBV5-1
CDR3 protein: ASSLVPGADTEAF

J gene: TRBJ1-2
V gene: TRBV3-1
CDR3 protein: ASSHGTGGIYGYT